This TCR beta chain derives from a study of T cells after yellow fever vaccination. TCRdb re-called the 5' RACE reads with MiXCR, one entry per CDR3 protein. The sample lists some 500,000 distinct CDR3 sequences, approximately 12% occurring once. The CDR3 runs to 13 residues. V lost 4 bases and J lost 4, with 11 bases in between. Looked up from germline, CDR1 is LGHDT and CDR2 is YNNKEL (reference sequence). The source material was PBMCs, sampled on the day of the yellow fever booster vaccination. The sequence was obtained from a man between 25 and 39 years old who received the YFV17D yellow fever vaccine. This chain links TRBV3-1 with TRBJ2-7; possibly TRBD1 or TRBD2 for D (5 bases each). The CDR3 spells CASSPMGDYEQYF. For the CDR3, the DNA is TGTGCCAGCAGCCCCATGGGGGATTACGAGCAGTACTTC.